The T cell receptor beta chain described here comes from a study of blood T cells in healthy people across ages. For the second PCR, which ran for about 7 to 11 cycles, a sample-barcoded 5' primer and a J-beta primer mix were used. TCRdb recomputed calls from the 5' RACE reads with MiXCR, one row per CDR3 protein. The table lists roughly 800,000 distinct CDR3 sequences, just under 25% of them singletons. The trim removed 8 bases at V and 2 bases at J, leaving 5 bases unmatched. The CDR3 runs to 13 residues. This sample also appeared in a second study, on T cells of mothers and their children.

Sequencing input: blood. The TCR was taken from a boy between 10 and 17 years old in good health. The chain links TRBV12-3 or TRBV12-4 to TRBJ2-7, with TRBD2 matching over 8 bases. This CDR3 reads CASQTSEAYEQYF. CDR3 bases: TGTGCCAGCCAGACTAGCGAGGCCTACGAGCAGTACTTC.